Given below is one T cell receptor (beta chain) in context. The data were obtained in a study of shared clonotypes between healthy human individuals. Libraries were prepared by immunoSEQ multiplex PCR; TCRdb keeps only in-frame clonotypes and omits some of them. The profile shows more than 2 million clones, roughly 94% of them singletons. Germline V gives CDR1 WSHSY, CDR2 SAAADI. The CDR3 is 13 amino acids. V shed 2 bases and J shed 0 bases, with 2 bases lying between them. The gene calls are TRBV10-2 and TRBJ1-5; D remains unclear. Sequencing used naive CD4+ T cells sorted from blood. The subset: CD45RA+ positively selected. This TCR came from a young man in good health. The CDR3 region has the DNA TGCGCCAGCAGTGAGAGTAGCAATCAGCCCCAGCATTTT. Protein: CASSESSNQPQHF.